Sequencing of this T cell receptor beta chain was carried out in a study of T cells in Graves' hyperthyroidism and ophthalmopathy. The germline V and J ends were trimmed by 6 bases and 5 bases, with 13 bases remaining between them. From germline, CDR1 is MNHNS and CDR2 SASEGT. The CDR3 spans 13 residues. The TCR beta CDR3 regions underwent amplification using RNA transcripts as the source. TCR CDR3 underwent first-round RT-PCR with the HTBI primer set. TCRdb fed the multiplex PCR reads into MiXCR, producing one record per CDR3 protein. The sample consists of over 500,000 distinct CDR3 sequences, roughly 15% of them appearing once.

This sequence was found in a woman in her twenties or thirties with Graves' ophthalmopathy. Sequences were obtained from blood. This chain connects TRBV6-1 to TRBJ2-5, with D perhaps being TRBD1 or TRBD2 (5 bases each). CDR3 bases: TGTGCCAGCAGCCCGGGGCGTTGGGAGACCCAGTACTTC. This encodes CASSPGRWETQYF.